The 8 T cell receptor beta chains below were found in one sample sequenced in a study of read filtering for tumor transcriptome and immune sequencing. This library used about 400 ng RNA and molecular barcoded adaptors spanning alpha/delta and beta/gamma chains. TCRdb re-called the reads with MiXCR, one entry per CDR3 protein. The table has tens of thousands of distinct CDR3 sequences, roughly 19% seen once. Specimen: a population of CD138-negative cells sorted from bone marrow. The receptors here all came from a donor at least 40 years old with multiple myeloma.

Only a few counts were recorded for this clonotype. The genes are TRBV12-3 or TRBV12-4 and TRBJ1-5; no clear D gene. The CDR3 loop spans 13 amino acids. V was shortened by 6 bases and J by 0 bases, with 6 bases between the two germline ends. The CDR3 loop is CASSPYSNQPQHF. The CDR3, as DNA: TGTGCCAGCAGCCCTTATAGCAATCAGCCCCAGCATTTT.

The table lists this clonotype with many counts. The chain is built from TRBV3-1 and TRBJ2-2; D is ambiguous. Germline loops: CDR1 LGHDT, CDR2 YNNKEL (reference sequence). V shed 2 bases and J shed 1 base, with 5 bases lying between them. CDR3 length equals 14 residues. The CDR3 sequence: CASSQPLNTGELFF. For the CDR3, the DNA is TGTGCCAGCAGCCAACCGCTGAACACCGGGGAGCTGTTTTTT.

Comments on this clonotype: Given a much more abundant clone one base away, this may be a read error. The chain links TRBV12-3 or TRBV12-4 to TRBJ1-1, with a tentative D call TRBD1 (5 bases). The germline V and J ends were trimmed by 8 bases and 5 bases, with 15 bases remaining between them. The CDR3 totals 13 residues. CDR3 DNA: TGTGCCAGCGGCTACGGGGGGGAGACTGAAGCTTTCTTT. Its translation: CASGYGGETEAFF.

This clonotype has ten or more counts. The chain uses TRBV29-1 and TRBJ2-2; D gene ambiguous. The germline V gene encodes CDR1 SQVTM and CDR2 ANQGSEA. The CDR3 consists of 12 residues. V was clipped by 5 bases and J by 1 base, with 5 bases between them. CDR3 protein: CSVNRNTGELFF. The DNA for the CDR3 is TGCAGCGTTAATCGGAACACCGGGGAGCTGTTTTTT.

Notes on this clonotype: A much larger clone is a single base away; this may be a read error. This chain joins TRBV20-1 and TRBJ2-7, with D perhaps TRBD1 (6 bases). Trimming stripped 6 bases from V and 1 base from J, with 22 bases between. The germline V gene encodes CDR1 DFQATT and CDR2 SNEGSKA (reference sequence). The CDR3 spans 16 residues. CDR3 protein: CSATRQDFSVSYEQYF. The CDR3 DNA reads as TGCAGTGCGACGAGACAGGATTTCTCCGTGTCCTACGAGCAGTACTTC.

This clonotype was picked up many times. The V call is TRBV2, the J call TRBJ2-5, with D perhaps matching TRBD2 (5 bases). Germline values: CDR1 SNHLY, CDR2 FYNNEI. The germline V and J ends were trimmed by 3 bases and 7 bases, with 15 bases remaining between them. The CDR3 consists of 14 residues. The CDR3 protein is CASSEHGVSGTQYF. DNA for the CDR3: TGTGCCAGCAGTGAGCACGGGGTTTCTGGGACCCAGTACTTC.

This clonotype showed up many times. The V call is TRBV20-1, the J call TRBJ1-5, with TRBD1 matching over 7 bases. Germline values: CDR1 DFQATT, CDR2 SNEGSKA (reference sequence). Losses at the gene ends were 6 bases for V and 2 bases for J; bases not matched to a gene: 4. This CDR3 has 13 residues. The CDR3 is CSARDSRNQPQHF. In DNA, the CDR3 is TGCAGTGCCCGGGACAGTCGCAATCAGCCCCAGCATTTT.

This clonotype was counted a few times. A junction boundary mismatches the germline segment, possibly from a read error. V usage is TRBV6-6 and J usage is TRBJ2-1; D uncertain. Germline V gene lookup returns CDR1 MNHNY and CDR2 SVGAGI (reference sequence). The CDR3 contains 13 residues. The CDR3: CTSSYSGRIEQFF. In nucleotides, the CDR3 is TGCACCAGCAGTTACTCCGGACGGATTGAGCAGTTCTTC.